Listed below are T cell receptor beta chains from one sample, sequenced in a study of breast tumors, draining lymph nodes, adjacent tissues. Via MiXCR, TCRdb re-called the multiplex PCR reads, giving one row per CDR3 protein. The repertoire has 170,000 or so distinct CDR3 sequences, approximately 33% of them found once; the top ten carry around 4.5%. The specimen was axillary lymph node tissue. Source of these receptors: a female donor with breast cancer. Some clones in this sample may be carry-over from other donors' samples. Each CDR3 is given with its conserved first and last residue. The D gene is left open where the match is weak. Clone size is stated in some rows and not others, as once, few, many or a class when expanded.

>TRBV4-2|TRBJ2-5|-|many
TGTGCCAGCAGCCGGAGTGCAACCCAGTACTTC
CASSRSATQYF
>TRBV12-3/TRBV12-4|TRBJ2-3|-|many
TGTGCCAGCAGCCATCGGTGGGATACGCAGTATTTT
CASSHRWDTQYF
>TRBV4-2|TRBJ2-3|-|many
TGTGCCAGCAGCCAAGGTGGTGTCGGGGGGCTCACAGATACGCAGTATTTT
CASSQGGVGGLTDTQYF
>TRBV11-3|TRBJ1-2|TRBD1|many
TGTGCCAGCAGCCCGCACGGGACAGGCTGTACCTTC
CASSPHGTGCTF
>TRBV7-9|TRBJ1-4|-|-
TGTGCCAGCAGCTTAGGGGGTACGGCTAATGAAAAACTGTTTTTT
CASSLGGTANEKLFF
>TRBV20-1|TRBJ1-5|-|many
TGCAGTGCCCTCAGGGCAGCCTCTACCCAGCCCCAGCATTTT
CSALRAASTQPQHF
>TRBV12-3/TRBV12-4|TRBJ2-7|-|many
TGTGCCAGCAGTTCCCGTTCAGGGGTCTACTACTACGAGCAGTACTTC
CASSSRSGVYYYEQYF
>TRBV6-1|TRBJ1-2|-|few
TGTGCCAGCAGTGATTGGGGGAGTAACTATGGCTACACCTTC
CASSDWGSNYGYTF
>TRBV12-3/TRBV12-4|TRBJ2-3|-|many
TGTGCCAGCAGCTGGGGGAGGCCGGACGCAGATACGCAGTATTTT
CASSWGRPDADTQYF
>TRBV7-9|TRBJ2-3|-|once
TGTGCCAGCAGCTTAGGGGGCTCTCGGGGCACAGATACGCAGTATTTT
CASSLGGSRGTDTQYF
>TRBV11-3|TRBJ2-3|-|many
TGTGCCAGCAGCTTGTTGATCCTTACTCGCACAGATACGCAGTATTTT
CASSLLILTRTDTQYF
>TRBV24-1|TRBJ2-1|-|many
TGTGCCACCAGTGATCCAAAGTCCCCCAACAACTACAATGAGCAGTTCTTC
CATSDPKSPNNYNEQFF
>TRBV29-1|TRBJ2-7|-|many
TGCAGCGTTGTAGCAGGGGATCGGGAGCAGTACTTC
CSVVAGDREQYF
>TRBV20-1|TRBJ2-3|-|-
TGCAGTGCTAGACTTTCGACGGGGTATAGCACAGATACGCAGTATTTT
CSARLSTGYSTDTQYF
>TRBV30|TRBJ2-7|TRBD1|many
TGTGCCTGGAGTGCCGGCGGGACAGGGGTCCTCGAGCAGTACTTC
CAWSAGGTGVLEQYF
>TRBV6-6|TRBJ2-6|-|many
TGTGCCAGCAGTCACTCCCCCTCTGGGGCCAACGTCCTGACTTTC
CASSHSPSGANVLTF
>TRBV28|TRBJ2-7|TRBD2|-
TGTGCCACCTTAGCGGGGCCGTCCTACGAGCAGTACTTC
CATLAGPSYEQYF